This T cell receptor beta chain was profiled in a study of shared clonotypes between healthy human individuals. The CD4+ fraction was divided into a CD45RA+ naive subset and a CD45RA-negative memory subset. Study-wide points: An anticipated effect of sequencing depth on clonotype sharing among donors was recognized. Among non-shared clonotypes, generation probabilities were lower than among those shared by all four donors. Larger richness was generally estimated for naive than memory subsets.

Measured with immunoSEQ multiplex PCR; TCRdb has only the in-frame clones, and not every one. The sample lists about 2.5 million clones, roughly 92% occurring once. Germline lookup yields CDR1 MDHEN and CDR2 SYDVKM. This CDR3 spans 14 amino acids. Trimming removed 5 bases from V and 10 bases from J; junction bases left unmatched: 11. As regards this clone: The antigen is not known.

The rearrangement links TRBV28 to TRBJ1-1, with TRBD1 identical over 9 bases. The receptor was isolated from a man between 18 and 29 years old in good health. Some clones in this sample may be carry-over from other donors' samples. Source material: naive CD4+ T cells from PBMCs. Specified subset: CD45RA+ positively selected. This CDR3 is CASSGQGRIRSAFF. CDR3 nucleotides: TGTGCCAGCAGTGGACAGGGGCGAATTCGTTCAGCTTTCTTT.